This paragraph covers one T cell receptor (beta chain) sequence. The V gene's germline CDR1 is SGHKS and CDR2 YYEKEE (reference sequence). V was trimmed by 1 base and J by 3 bases, leaving 14 bases between them. CDR3 length: 16 residues. The sample is drawn from a study of blood T cell repertoires in COVID-19. In the authors' workflow: Reference gene primer amplification in the assay estimated nucleated cell counts. The method was immunoSEQ multiplex PCR; TCRdb's version includes in-frame clones alone and lacks a portion of them. V and J calls plus clone size are reproduced from that table; the DNA served to infer D and trimming. Among some 150,000 clones listed, roughly four fifths were seen once. In assigning cohorts, the study relied on participant-reported clinical history.

V is TRBV5-5 and J is TRBJ1-5; tentative D call: TRBD1 (6 bases). The sample was PBMCs or T cells enriched from blood (not recorded which). The receptor comes from a man between 45 and 60 years old who had recovered from COVID-19. The CDR3 bases are TGTGCCAGCAGCTTGACAGGGAGAGGTTTCAATCAGCCCCAGCATTTT. Protein sequence: CASSLTGRGFNQPQHF.